Included here is one T cell receptor (beta chain) sequence, with context. The PCR employed 60 Vbeta primers together with 13 Jbeta primers. Sequenced by immunoSEQ multiplex PCR; TCRdb stores in-frame clones only, minus some. The sample has approximately 92,000 clones, around four fifths seen once. This specimen comes from a study of cytomegalovirus exposure and HLA in healthy donors. The CDR3 loop spans 15 amino acids. Trimming shortened V by 0 bases and J by 1 base, and 8 bases separated the two germline ends. Germline V gene sequence: CDR1 LGHNA, CDR2 YSLEER. Sequenced input: PBMCs. This chain connects TRBV4-3 to TRBJ2-3; D is unresolved. This TCR was sampled from a man aged 50 to 59 in good health and CMV-seropositive. The CDR3 DNA is TGCGCCAGCAGCCAAGATCCTAAACGCACAGATACGCAGTATTTT. This translates into CASSQDPKRTDTQYF.